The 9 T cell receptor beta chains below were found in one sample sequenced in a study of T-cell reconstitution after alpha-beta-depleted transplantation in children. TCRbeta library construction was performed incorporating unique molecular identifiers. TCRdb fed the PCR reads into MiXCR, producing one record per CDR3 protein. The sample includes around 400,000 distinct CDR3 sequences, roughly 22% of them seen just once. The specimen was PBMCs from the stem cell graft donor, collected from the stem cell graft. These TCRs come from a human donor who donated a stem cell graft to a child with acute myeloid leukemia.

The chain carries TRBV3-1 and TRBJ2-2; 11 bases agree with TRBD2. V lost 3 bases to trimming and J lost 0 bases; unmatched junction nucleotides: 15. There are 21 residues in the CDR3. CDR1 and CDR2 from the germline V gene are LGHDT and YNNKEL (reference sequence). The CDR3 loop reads CASSHPLSLAGGVANTGELFF. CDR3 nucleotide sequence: TGTGCCAGCAGCCACCCCCTTTCCCTAGCGGGAGGCGTTGCGAACACCGGGGAGCTGTTTTTT.

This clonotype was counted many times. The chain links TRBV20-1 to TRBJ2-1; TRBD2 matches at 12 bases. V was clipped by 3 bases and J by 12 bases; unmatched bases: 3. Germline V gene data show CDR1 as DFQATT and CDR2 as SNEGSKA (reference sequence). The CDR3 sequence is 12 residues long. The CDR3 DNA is TGCAGTGCTAGGACTAGCGGGAGAGGGCAGTTCTTC. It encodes CSARTSGRGQFF.

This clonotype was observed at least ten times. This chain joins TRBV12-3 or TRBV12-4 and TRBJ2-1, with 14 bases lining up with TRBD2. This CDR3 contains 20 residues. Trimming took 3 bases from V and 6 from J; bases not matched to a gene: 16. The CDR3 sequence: CASSFGRLGLAGEGGNEQFF. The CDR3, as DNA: TGTGCCAGCAGTTTTGGCCGGCTGGGACTAGCGGGAGAGGGGGGCAATGAGCAGTTCTTC.

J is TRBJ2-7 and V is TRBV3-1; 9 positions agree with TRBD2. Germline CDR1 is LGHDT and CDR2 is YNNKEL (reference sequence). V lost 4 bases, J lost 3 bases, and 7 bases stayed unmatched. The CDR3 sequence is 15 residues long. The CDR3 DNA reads TGTGCCAGCAGCCTGCGCCCTAGCGGGAACTACGAGCAGTACTTC. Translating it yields CASSLRPSGNYEQYF.

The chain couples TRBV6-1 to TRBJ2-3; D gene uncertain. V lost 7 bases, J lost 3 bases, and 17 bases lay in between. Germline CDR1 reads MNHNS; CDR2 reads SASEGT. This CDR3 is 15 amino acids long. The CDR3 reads CASNLGGSQTDTQYF. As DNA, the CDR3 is TGTGCCAGCAACCTGGGCGGCTCCCAAACAGATACGCAGTATTTT.

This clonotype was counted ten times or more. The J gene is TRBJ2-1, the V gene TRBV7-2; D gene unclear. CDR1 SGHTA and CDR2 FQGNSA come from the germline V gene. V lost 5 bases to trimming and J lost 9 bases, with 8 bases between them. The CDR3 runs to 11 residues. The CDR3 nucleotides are TGTGCCAGCAGCCCCGCAATTGAGCAGTTCTTC. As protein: CASSPAIEQFF.

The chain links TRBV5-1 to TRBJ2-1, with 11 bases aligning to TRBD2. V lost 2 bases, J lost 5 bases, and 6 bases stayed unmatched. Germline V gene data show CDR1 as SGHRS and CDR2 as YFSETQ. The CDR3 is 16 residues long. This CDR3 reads CASSLLLAGANNEQFF. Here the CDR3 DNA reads TGCGCCAGCAGCTTATTACTAGCGGGAGCCAACAATGAGCAGTTCTTC.

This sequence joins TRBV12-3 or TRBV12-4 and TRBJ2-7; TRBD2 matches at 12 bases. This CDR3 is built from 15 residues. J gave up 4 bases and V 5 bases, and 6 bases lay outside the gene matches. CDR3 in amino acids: CASSQRTSGTYEQYF. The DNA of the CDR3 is TGTGCCAGCAGTCAAAGGACTAGCGGGACGTACGAGCAGTACTTC.

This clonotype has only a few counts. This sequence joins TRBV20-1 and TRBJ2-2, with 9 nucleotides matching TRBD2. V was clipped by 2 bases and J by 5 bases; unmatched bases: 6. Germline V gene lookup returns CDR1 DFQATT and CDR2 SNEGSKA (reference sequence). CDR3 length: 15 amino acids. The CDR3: CSARSPTSGTGELFF. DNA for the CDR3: TGCAGTGCTAGATCCCCCACTAGCGGGACCGGGGAGCTGTTTTTT.